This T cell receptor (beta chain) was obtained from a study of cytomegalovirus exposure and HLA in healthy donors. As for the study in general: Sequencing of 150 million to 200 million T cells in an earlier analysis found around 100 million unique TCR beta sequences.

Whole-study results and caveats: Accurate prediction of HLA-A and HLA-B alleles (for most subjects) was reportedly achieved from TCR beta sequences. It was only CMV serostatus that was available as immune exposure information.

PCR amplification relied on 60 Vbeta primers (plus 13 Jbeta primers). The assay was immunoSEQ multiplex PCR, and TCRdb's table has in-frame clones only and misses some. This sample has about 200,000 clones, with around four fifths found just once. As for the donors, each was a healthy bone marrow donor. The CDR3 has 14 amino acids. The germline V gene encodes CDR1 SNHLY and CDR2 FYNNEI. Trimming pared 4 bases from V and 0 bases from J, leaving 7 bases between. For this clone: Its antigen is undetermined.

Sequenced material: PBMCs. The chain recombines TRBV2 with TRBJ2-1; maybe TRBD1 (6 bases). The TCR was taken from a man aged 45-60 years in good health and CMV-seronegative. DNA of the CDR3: TGTGCCAGCAGTGTGGACAGCTCCTACAATGAGCAGTTCTTC. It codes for CASSVDSSYNEQFF.